The 6 T cell receptor beta chains in this list originate from one sample, sequenced in a study of T cells in Graves' hyperthyroidism and ophthalmopathy. The source material, RNA transcripts, was used to amplify TCR beta CDR3 regions. The HTBI set primed first-round TCR CDR3 RT-PCR. A single record per CDR3 protein comes from TCRdb applying MiXCR to the multiplex PCR reads. The repertoire holds about 260,000 distinct CDR3 sequences, with about 20% as singletons. The source material was blood. The receptors were sampled from a man aged 25 to 45 with Graves' ophthalmopathy.

In this sample, this clonotype turned up a few times. The V and J genes are TRBV28 and TRBJ1-1; 7 bases match TRBD1. J lost 4 bases, V lost 6 bases, and 11 bases had no gene match. The CDR3 has 15 amino acids. Germline CDR1 is MDHEN and CDR2 is SYDVKM. The CDR3 nucleotides are TGTGCCAGCAGCTCGACAGGGAGTGGATTCACTGAAGCTTTCTTT. Protein product: CASSSTGSGFTEAFF. Together with reference TRBV28 and TRBJ1-1, the CDR3 gives the full variable domain: DVKVTQSSRYLVKRTGEKVFLECVQDMDHENMFWYRQDPGLGLRLIYFSYDVKMKEKGDIPEGYSVSREKKERFSLILESASTNQTSMYLCASSSTGSGFTEAFFGQGTRLTVV.

This chain connects TRBV12-3 or TRBV12-4 to TRBJ1-6; D is possibly TRBD1 (6 bases). The CDR3 has 13 amino acids. V dropped 7 bases and J dropped 7 bases, with 11 bases sitting between them. As DNA, the CDR3 is TGTGCCAGCAAGCCCCAGGGGAATTCACCCCTCCACTTT. Translated, it gives CASKPQGNSPLHF.

This clonotype was seen many times. The gene calls are TRBV6-1 and TRBJ2-1, with 11 bases matching TRBD2. The CDR3 has 16 residues. In germline, CDR1 is MNHNS, CDR2 SASEGT. Trimming removed 8 bases from V and 4 bases from J; junction bases left unmatched: 10. DNA of the CDR3: TGTGCCAGCTTACGCTCTGGGACTAGCGGTTACAATGAGCAGTTCTTC. Residues: CASLRSGTSGYNEQFF.

There are a few counts of this clonotype. V is TRBV28 and J is TRBJ1-5; D is unresolved. Trimming removed 8 bases from V and 1 base from J, with 15 bases in between. In germline, CDR1 is MDHEN, CDR2 SYDVKM. The CDR3 extends over 15 amino acids. The CDR3 spells CASRGRGRSNQPQHF. DNA for the CDR3: TGTGCCAGCCGAGGACGGGGAAGAAGCAATCAGCCCCAGCATTTT.

This clonotype has more than one count but fewer than ten. The chain is built from TRBV11-2 and TRBJ2-4; D not certain. The CDR3 loop spans 17 amino acids. Trimming shortened V by 0 bases and J by 0 bases, and 12 bases separated the two germline ends. Germline values: CDR1 SGHAT, CDR2 FQNNGV. CDR3 nucleotides: TGTGCCAGCAGCTTAGATGCGGTTATTGTAGCCAAAAACATTCAGTACTTC. Its translation is CASSLDAVIVAKNIQYF.

The table lists this clonotype with a few counts. A much larger clone lies one base from this, so it may be a read error. The J gene is TRBJ2-1, the V gene TRBV3-1; D is possibly TRBD2 (5 bases). Germline CDR1 LGHDT, CDR2 YNNKEL (reference sequence). CDR3 size: 14 residues. CDR3 DNA sequence: TGTGCCAGCAGCCCTGACTATGCCTACAATGAGCGGTTCTTC. Protein sequence: CASSPDYAYNERFF.